These 14 T cell receptor beta chains were all obtained from the same sample, sequenced in a study of T cells in Graves' hyperthyroidism and ophthalmopathy. Amplification targeted TCR beta CDR3 regions from RNA transcripts. The TCR CDR3 first-round RT-PCR relied on the HTBI primer set. TCRdb used MiXCR to reprocess the multiplex PCR reads, holding one entry per CDR3 protein. This table holds around 340,000 distinct CDR3 sequences, over 15% found once. What was sequenced was blood. These receptors all come from a young man with Graves' hyperthyroidism.

This clonotype has only a few counts. V usage is TRBV6-1 and J usage is TRBJ2-7; 8 bases are a match to TRBD1. The CDR3 runs 15 residues. Germline CDR1 MNHNS, CDR2 SASEGT. Trimming at V came to 6 bases and at J to 1 base, leaving 8 bases not matched to a gene. The CDR3 nucleotides are TGTGCCAGCAGGACTGGACAGGGAGGATCCTACGAGCAGTACTTC. Translation gives CASRTGQGGSYEQYF.

The V call is TRBV5-4, the J call TRBJ1-1, with D unresolved. The CDR3 sequence is 14 residues long. The V and J ends lost 0 bases and 11 bases respectively, with 17 bases between them. Germline V gene data show CDR1 as SGHNT and CDR2 as YYREEE (reference sequence). CDR3 coding DNA: TGTGCCAGCAGCTTGGATCAGAGACGAAACTTGGCTTTCTTT. Its translation: CASSLDQRRNLAFF.

On this clonotype: A much larger clone is a single base away; this may be a read error. V is TRBV19 and J is TRBJ1-1; D ambiguous. This CDR3 comprises 13 residues. Germline CDR1 LNHDA, CDR2 SQIVND (reference sequence). Trimming took off 1 base at V and 6 bases at J, with 9 bases between the two ends. The CDR3 protein is CASSIAFGAEAFF. The CDR3 bases are TGTGCCAGTAGTATAGCGTTCGGGGCTGAAGCTTTCTTT.

The sample holds many counts of this clonotype. V usage is TRBV20-1 and J usage is TRBJ2-1; a possible D gene is TRBD2 (6 bases). V lost 0 bases to trimming and J lost 4 bases, with 10 bases between them. This CDR3 is built from 14 residues. Germline CDR1 and CDR2: DFQATT and SNEGSKA (reference sequence). The CDR3 protein is CSAREAGLYNEQFF. For the CDR3, the DNA is TGCAGTGCTAGAGAGGCGGGACTTTACAATGAGCAGTTCTTC.

This clonotype showed up many times. The chain employs TRBV20-1 and TRBJ2-5, with TRBD2 matching 8 bases. CDR1 DFQATT and CDR2 SNEGSKA come from the germline V gene (reference sequence). The CDR3 length is 15 residues. V trimming: 6 bases; J trimming: 3 bases; junction bases outside the gene matches: 12. Here the CDR3 DNA reads TGCAGTGCAACCCTCCTCGGGAGGGGGGAAGAGACCCAGTACTTC. It yields the protein CSATLLGRGEETQYF.

Notes on this clonotype: A much larger clone lies a single base off, so this may be a read error. This sequence joins TRBV28 and TRBJ2-7, with D tentatively TRBD2 (5 bases). There are 13 residues in the CDR3. The germline V and J ends were trimmed by 10 bases and 3 bases, with 16 bases remaining between them. CDR1 is MDHEN and CDR2 is SYDVKM in the germline V gene. CDR3 protein: CAISGLSVYEQYF. The CDR3 DNA follows: TGTGCCATATCCGGACTTAGTGTCTACGAGCAGTACTTC.

The V gene is TRBV29-1, the J gene TRBJ2-1; D is perhaps TRBD2 (5 bases). Germline V gives CDR1 SQVTM, CDR2 ANQGSEA. Between the trimmed V and J ends, which lost 3 bases and 6 bases, there was a span of 9 bases. The CDR3 has 12 amino acids. As DNA, the CDR3 is TGCAGCGTTGACGGGGTTGTCAATGAGCAGTTCTTC. Its protein product is CSVDGVVNEQFF.

This clonotype was counted at least ten times. V is TRBV28 and J is TRBJ2-5; TRBD2 matches 11 bases. The V gene end was trimmed by 9 bases and the J gene end by 5 bases; junction bases not matched to a gene: 5. The CDR3 runs 13 residues. Germline V CDR1 and CDR2: MDHEN, SYDVKM. CDR3 bases: TGTGCCAGTGTTAGCGGGAGGGTTGAGACCCAGTACTTC. Translation gives CASVSGRVETQYF.

This clonotype was seen many times. J is TRBJ1-2 and V is TRBV6-1, with D possibly TRBD1 on 6 matching bases. The CDR3 is 13 amino acids. V dropped 2 bases and J dropped 8 bases, with 12 bases sitting between them. The germline gives CDR1 MNHNS, CDR2 SASEGT. CDR3 loop: CASSERGEKGYTF. The CDR3 DNA sequence: TGTGCCAGCAGTGAAAGGGGGGAAAAGGGCTACACCTTC.

This clonotype was seen at least ten times. This chain joins TRBV20-1 and TRBJ2-1, with 9 nucleotides matching TRBD2. The CDR3 covers 14 residues. Trimming cost V 5 bases and J 9 bases; bases outside gene matches: 11. CDR1 and CDR2 (germline): DFQATT, SNEGSKA (reference sequence). In nucleotides, the CDR3 is TGCAGTGCTCTGGAATTAGCGGGAGAGGGTGAGCAGTTCTTC. This codes for CSALELAGEGEQFF.

This clonotype was observed many times. The chain couples TRBV11-2 to TRBJ2-5; D gene ambiguous. Germline V CDR1 and CDR2: SGHAT, FQNNGV. V lost 5 bases to trimming and J lost 4 bases, with 14 bases between them. CDR3 length: 14 amino acids. In nucleotides, the CDR3 is TGTGCCAGCAGCACCCCCTTGGGTTCAGAGACCCAGTACTTC. Its protein product is CASSTPLGSETQYF.

The rearrangement joins TRBV29-1 to TRBJ1-6, with a possible D match to TRBD1 (5 bases). Germline V gives CDR1 SQVTM, CDR2 ANQGSEA. The germline V and J ends were trimmed by 7 bases and 7 bases, with 14 bases remaining between them. The CDR3 is 13 residues long. DNA for the CDR3: TGCAGCGCCGGGGGGGAGAACAATTCACCCCTCCACTTT. It is translated as CSAGGENNSPLHF.

The V call is TRBV4-1, the J call TRBJ2-7, with a tentative D call TRBD2 (5 bases). V was trimmed by 4 bases and J by 6 bases, leaving 16 bases between them. The CDR3 is 14 residues long. Germline V gives CDR1 MGHRA, CDR2 YSYEKL. CDR3 sequence reads: CASSPPGFLGEQYF. DNA for the CDR3: TGCGCCAGCAGCCCCCCGGGATTTTTGGGCGAGCAGTACTTC.

This clonotype turned up a few times. Since the CDR3 does not end with the conserved phenylalanine or tryptophan, this likely comes from a read error. This rearrangement joins TRBV20-1 to TRBJ1-2, with unresolved D. The germline V gene encodes CDR1 DFQATT and CDR2 SNEGSKA (reference sequence). This CDR3 spans 17 amino acids. The ends were cut back, 1 base at V and 4 bases at J, with 22 bases in the middle. The CDR3 DNA reads as TGCAGTGCTAGAGGCCAGGTCAACCAGGAACCACGCTATGGCTACACCTTG. Translation: CSARGQVNQEPRYGYTL.